This T cell receptor beta chain originates from a study of blood T cell repertoires in COVID-19. Study background: Material from acute and convalescent COVID-19 was sourced from the United States, Italy and Spain. From T cells, B-cell-depleted T cells, or PBMCs came the material, which was cDNA or gDNA.

Seattle patients were enrolled during active infection and followed longitudinally. Methods used by the authors: It was from reference gene primer amplification that nucleated cell counts were estimated. The table came from immunoSEQ multiplex PCR; TCRdb's copy has only in-frame clones and leaves some out. For V, J and clone size, that table is used; D and trimming come from the DNA. The table has around 60,000 clones, just under 75% seen once. The length of the CDR3 is 17 residues. Germline assignment: CDR1 SGHNT and CDR2 YENEEA. V lost 5 bases and J lost 2; bases outside the gene matches: 5. The rearrangement joins TRBV11-3 to TRBJ2-2; 13 bases are shared with TRBD2. Sequenced input: peripheral blood. The TCR comes from a woman in her seventies with COVID-19, enrolled during active disease. The CDR3 here is CASSRTSGSVNTGELFF. Written as DNA, the CDR3 is TGTGCCAGCAGCCGGACTAGCGGGAGTGTTAACACCGGGGAGCTGTTTTTT.